One sample yielded the 20 T cell receptor beta chains listed below, sequenced in a study of CD8 T cells in Susac syndrome. Random hexamers were used to reverse transcribe an amount of about 0.45 to 1 ug RNA. TCRdb processed the immunoSEQ multiplex PCR reads anew with MiXCR; each CDR3 protein has one entry. The sample has some 97,000 distinct CDR3 sequences, 95% seen once. Sequencing was done on a sample of CD8+ T cells from PBMCs. The origin of the receptors is a human donor with Susac syndrome.

The chain couples TRBV14 to TRBJ2-5; the D gene is possibly TRBD1 (7 bases). Between the trimmed V and J ends, which lost 7 bases and 5 bases, there was a span of 14 bases. The CDR3 runs to 13 residues. CDR1 is SGHDN and CDR2 is FVKESK in the germline V gene. CDR3 loop: CASNLAGGETQYF. CDR3 DNA sequence: TGTGCCAGCAACCTAGCAGGGGGGGAGACCCAGTACTTC.

This sequence joins TRBV7-9 and TRBJ2-7, with TRBD2 identical over 8 bases. The germline CDR1 and CDR2 sequences are SEHNR and FQNEAQ (reference sequence). V shed 4 bases, J shed 6 bases, and the junction held 8 bases outside the gene matches. The CDR3 totals 14 residues. The CDR3 loop is CASSSLGGEAEQYF. Here the CDR3 DNA reads TGTGCCAGCAGCTCACTCGGGGGGGAGGCCGAGCAGTACTTC.

The genes are TRBV6-5 and TRBJ2-3, with a tentative D call TRBD1 (5 bases). This CDR3 contains 15 residues. V was shortened by 5 bases and J by 1 base, with 13 bases between the two germline ends. CDR1 is MNHEY, CDR2 SVGAGI, per germline. CDR3 in DNA: TGTGCCAGCAGTCCTGAAGGGGCGCGCACAGATACGCAGTATTTT. Translated, it gives CASSPEGARTDTQYF.

This chain connects TRBV7-9 to TRBJ1-2; 8 bases fit TRBD1. Germline V gene lookup returns CDR1 SEHNR and CDR2 FQNEAQ (reference sequence). The CDR3 has 14 residues. Unmatched junction bases numbered 7, after V lost 6 bases and J lost 4 bases. This chain's CDR3 is CASSPQGAGYGYTF. CDR3 in DNA: TGTGCCAGCAGTCCTCAGGGGGCTGGCTATGGCTACACCTTC. Complete variable domain (other parts from reference TRBV7-9 and TRBJ1-2): DTGVSQNPRHKITKRGQNVTFRCDPISEHNRLYWYRQTLGQGPEFLTYFQNEAQLEKSRLLSDRFSAERPKGSFSTLEIQRTEQGDSAMYLCASSPQGAGYGYTFGSGTRLTVV.

The V call is TRBV14, the J call TRBJ1-2; D is undetermined. Germline V lookup: CDR1 SGHDN, CDR2 FVKESK. V lost 2 bases, J lost 1 base, and 8 bases lay in between. This CDR3 is 14 amino acids long. The CDR3 sequence: CASSQSASNYGYTF. The DNA for the CDR3 is TGTGCCAGCAGCCAAAGCGCCAGTAACTATGGCTACACCTTC. Together with reference TRBV14 and TRBJ1-2, the CDR3 gives the full variable domain: EAGVTQFPSHSVIEKGQTVTLRCDPISGHDNLYWYRRVMGKEIKFLLHFVKESKQDESGMPNNRFLAERTGGTYSTLKVQPAELEDSGVYFCASSQSASNYGYTFGSGTRLTVV.

This chain joins TRBV12-3 or TRBV12-4 and TRBJ2-3; 9 bases map to TRBD2. Trimming took 4 bases from V and 0 from J; bases not matched to a gene: 2. CDR3 size: 15 residues. The CDR3 DNA is TGTGCCAGCAGTTCTAGCGGGGCTAGCACAGATACGCAGTATTTT. Its protein is CASSSSGASTDTQYF.

V gene TRBV19 combines with J gene TRBJ1-1, with a tentative D call TRBD1 (5 bases). The CDR3 loop spans 17 amino acids. Germline assignment: CDR1 LNHDA and CDR2 SQIVND (reference sequence). V was clipped by 5 bases and J by 1 base, with 20 bases between them. The CDR3 here is CASSPLPGRPSNTEAFF. The CDR3 bases are TGTGCCAGTAGTCCCCTCCCGGGACGCCCATCGAACACTGAAGCTTTCTTT.

This clonotype was seen a single time. This chain uses TRBV3-1 with TRBJ2-1, with D hard to call. With 9 bases removed from V and 3 bases from J, the gap between germline ends came to 9 bases. CDR1 LGHDT and CDR2 YNNKEL come from the germline V gene (reference sequence). CDR3 size: 12 residues. CDR3 coding DNA: TGTGCCAGTCTGGGATTCTACAATGAGCAGTTCTTC. It encodes CASLGFYNEQFF.

The rearrangement uses TRBV7-9 and TRBJ2-7; 7 bases line up with TRBD1. CDR3 length equals 14 residues. Germline assignment: CDR1 SEHNR and CDR2 FQNEAQ (reference sequence). V shed 3 bases, J shed 2 bases, and the junction held 4 bases outside the gene matches. The CDR3 DNA sequence: TGTGCCAGCAGCTTCGGGACAGAGACCTACGAGCAGTACTTC. Protein sequence: CASSFGTETYEQYF.

The V and J genes are TRBV29-1 and TRBJ2-3; a possible D gene is TRBD1 (6 bases). The ends were cut back, 2 bases at V and 2 bases at J, with 14 bases in the middle. The CDR3 runs to 15 residues. CDR1 is SQVTM and CDR2 is ANQGSEA in the germline V gene. The CDR3 DNA sequence: TGCAGCGTTGAACCCGACAGGAGAAACACAGATACGCAGTATTTT. It translates to CSVEPDRRNTDTQYF.

The chain recombines TRBV3-1 with TRBJ1-1; TRBD1 is a possible D gene (6 bases). CDR1 and CDR2 from the germline V gene are LGHDT and YNNKEL (reference sequence). V was shortened by 5 bases and J by 5 bases, with 9 bases between the two germline ends. This CDR3 contains 12 residues. The CDR3 DNA reads as TGTGCCAGCAGCGACACAGGGACTGAAGCTTTCTTT. Its protein product is CASSDTGTEAFF.

This rearrangement joins TRBV3-1 to TRBJ2-7, with D uncertain. The germline V gene has CDR1 LGHDT and CDR2 YNNKEL (reference sequence). The V end lost 1 base, the J end lost 5 bases, and 6 bases lay between the germline ends. This CDR3 has 12 residues. The chain's CDR3 is CASSQGDDEQYF. The CDR3 bases are TGTGCCAGCAGCCAAGGTGACGACGAGCAGTACTTC.

The chain carries TRBV3-1 and TRBJ2-2; D might be TRBD1 or TRBD2, each matching 7 bases. CDR1 is LGHDT, CDR2 YNNKEL, per germline (reference sequence). The CDR3 extends over 14 amino acids. With 9 bases removed from V and 3 bases from J, the gap between germline ends came to 14 bases. The CDR3 DNA is TGTGCCAGTGACGCAGGGGGGGACACCGGGGAGCTGTTTTTT. Translating gives CASDAGGDTGELFF.

CDR3 sequence (DNA): TGCAGTGCTAGACAAGGGAGTGACATTCAGTACTTC. It translates to CSARQGSDIQYF. V usage is TRBV20-1 and J usage is TRBJ2-4; maybe TRBD2 (5 bases). The germline V and J ends were trimmed by 2 bases and 8 bases, with 10 bases remaining between them. CDR3 length equals 12 residues. Per germline, CDR1 DFQATT and CDR2 SNEGSKA (reference sequence).

V gene TRBV4-1 combines with J gene TRBJ2-5; tentative D call: TRBD1 (6 bases). With 2 bases removed from V and 0 bases from J, the gap between germline ends came to 10 bases. Germline V gives CDR1 MGHRA, CDR2 YSYEKL. This CDR3 region has 15 residues. The CDR3 bases are TGCGCCAGCAGCCAACCACGGGACAACCAAGAGACCCAGTACTTC. It is translated as CASSQPRDNQETQYF.

CDR3 in DNA: TGTGCCACCAGTGATTTACAGGGGGGCAATGAGCAGTTCTTC. Amino acids: CATSDLQGGNEQFF. The chain combines TRBV24-1 with TRBJ2-1; TRBD1 matches 8 bases. Germline trimming cut 1 base from V and 6 bases from J; bases unmatched to any gene: 1. The CDR3 totals 14 residues. Germline-derived CDR1 and CDR2 are KGHDR and SFDVKD.

CDR3 DNA sequence: TGTGCCAGCAGTTCCGCGGGGGGTCGCGAGCAGTACTTC. Its translation: CASSSAGGREQYF. This rearrangement joins TRBV12-3 or TRBV12-4 to TRBJ2-7, with 8 positions matching TRBD2. The CDR3 extends over 13 amino acids. J was trimmed by 6 bases and V by 4 bases; bases with no gene match: 5.

The chain is built from TRBV6-2 or TRBV6-3 and TRBJ2-3; D may be TRBD1 (5 bases). The CDR3 is 17 amino acids. The V gene lost 4 bases and the J gene lost 1 base, with 18 bases spanning the gap. CDR1 and CDR2 from the germline V gene are MNHEY and SVGEGT. Here the CDR3 DNA reads TGTGCCAGCAGTTCCAAAGGGGCCTACCCTGGCACAGATACGCAGTATTTT. Its protein product is CASSSKGAYPGTDTQYF.

The V call is TRBV20-1, the J call TRBJ1-4, with D perhaps TRBD1 (6 bases). Germline V gene data show CDR1 as DFQATT and CDR2 as SNEGSKA (reference sequence). This CDR3 is 13 amino acids long. V was shortened by 6 bases and J by 4 bases, with 12 bases between the two germline ends. The CDR3 spells CSARTAFNEKLFF. CDR3 sequence (DNA): TGCAGTGCCCGGACAGCTTTTAATGAAAAACTGTTTTTT.

The V call is TRBV12-3 or TRBV12-4, the J call TRBJ1-1; no reliable D call. This CDR3 is 14 amino acids long. V lost 1 base, J lost 5 bases, and 11 bases lay in between. The CDR3 loop is CASSLGAALTEAFF. CDR3 DNA: TGTGCCAGCAGTTTAGGGGCAGCACTGACTGAAGCTTTCTTT.